This T cell receptor beta chain was identified in a study of shared clonotypes between healthy human individuals. Overall study findings and caveats: An expected dependence of interdonor clonotype sharing on sequencing depth was noted. Estimated richness values were generally larger in naive subsets than in memory subsets.

On this clone itself: Its antigen is not known.

Germline V gene lookup returns CDR1 SSHAT and CDR2 FNYEAQ (reference sequence). Trimming cost V 5 bases and J 3 bases, with 16 bases left between them. The CDR3 is 15 residues long. The method was immunoSEQ multiplex PCR; TCRdb's version includes in-frame clones alone and lacks a portion of them. Here the sample spans roughly 110,000 clones, about 71% being singletons. The sequencing input was memory CD8+ T cells sorted from blood. Subset specified: CD45RO+ cells pooled with CCR7-negative TemRA cells. This receptor was identified in a woman between 25 and 40 years old in good health. J is TRBJ2-5 and V is TRBV7-7; D unclear. Here the CDR3 DNA reads TGTGCCAGCAGCCCCTTGGCCCATCCCGAAGAGACCCAGTACTTC. Protein: CASSPLAHPEETQYF.